Below, 26 T cell receptor beta chains from the same sample are listed, as sequenced in a study of Ad26.COV2.S vaccination and SARS-CoV-2 variants. Sequenced by immunoSEQ multiplex PCR; TCRdb stores in-frame clones only, minus some. The sample includes fewer than 500,000 clones, approximately 92% of them seen just once. As to treatment: some 20 received Ad26.COV2.S at low or high dose, single or two shots; roughly five received placebo; per-sample allocation not given. Samples came from day 63 after the first vaccine or placebo injection. The input for sequencing was peripheral blood, taken in a trial of Ad26.COV2.S vaccine versus placebo. All receptors come from a person between 18 and 65 years old who received the Ad26.COV2.S COVID-19 vaccine or a placebo.

The chain employs TRBV5-5 and TRBJ1-1; 7 positions match TRBD1. The CDR3 totals 13 residues. Germline V gene data show CDR1 as SGHKS and CDR2 as YYEKEE (reference sequence). V lost 3 bases and J lost 7; bases outside the gene matches: 6. The CDR3 loop is CASSWGTALEAFF. The CDR3 coding sequence is TGTGCCAGCAGCTGGGGGACAGCTCTTGAAGCTTTCTTT. The full variable domain, completed using reference TRBV5-5 and TRBJ1-1, is DAGVTQSPTHLIKTRGQQVTLRCSPISGHKSVSWYQQVLGQGPQFIFQYYEKEERGRGNFPDRFSARQFPNYSSELNVNALLLGDSALYLCASSWGTALEAFFGQGTRLTVV.

This sequence joins TRBV27 and TRBJ1-2, with TRBD1 as a possible D gene (5 bases). The CDR3 contains 16 residues. Germline V gene sequence: CDR1 MNHEY, CDR2 SMNVEV (reference sequence). Between the trimmed V and J ends, which lost 0 bases and 4 bases, there was a span of 15 bases. The CDR3 DNA sequence: TGTGCCAGCAGTTTATCATTTCAGGGTATGATCTATGGCTACACCTTC. It yields the protein CASSLSFQGMIYGYTF.

The chain carries TRBV4-3 and TRBJ2-7; the D call may be TRBD1 or TRBD2 (5 bases each). This CDR3 spans 13 amino acids. CDR1 LGHNA and CDR2 YSLEER come from the germline V gene. V was clipped by 4 bases and J by 3 bases, with 10 bases between them. This CDR3 is CASSPGPFYEQYF. The CDR3 nucleotides are TGCGCCAGCAGCCCGGGACCATTCTACGAGCAGTACTTC.

The chain couples TRBV19 to TRBJ1-5, with TRBD1 matching over 10 bases. This CDR3 is built from 15 residues. V gave up 8 bases and J gave up 7 bases; unmatched junction bases: 11. Germline V lookup: CDR1 LNHDA, CDR2 SQIVND (reference sequence). The CDR3 sequence is CASRQGARVAQPQHF. Written as DNA, the CDR3 is TGTGCCAGTCGACAGGGGGCCAGGGTTGCCCAGCCCCAGCATTTT.

The chain recombines TRBV27 with TRBJ2-1, with TRBD1 matching over 7 bases. The junction had 5 bases not matched to a gene; V was cut back by 6 bases and J by 3 bases. Germline V gene data show CDR1 as MNHEY and CDR2 as SMNVEV (reference sequence). There are 14 residues in the CDR3. The CDR3 DNA follows: TGTGCCAGCAGACCGGGGACAGTCTACAATGAGCAGTTCTTC. This gives the protein CASRPGTVYNEQFF.

This chain joins TRBV7-2 and TRBJ2-5, with 8 positions matching TRBD1. Germline V gene data show CDR1 as SGHTA and CDR2 as FQGNSA. With 4 bases clipped from V and 2 bases from J, the junction kept 9 bases outside the gene matches. This CDR3 contains 16 residues. As DNA, the CDR3 is TGTGCCAGCAGCTCCCGGACAGGGTTGGGGCAAGAGACCCAGTACTTC. It specifies CASSSRTGLGQETQYF.

V usage is TRBV14 and J usage is TRBJ2-1, with 8 positions matching TRBD1. Germline V lookup: CDR1 SGHDN, CDR2 FVKESK. CDR3 length: 15 residues. The ends lost 2 bases at V and 5 bases at J; junction bases unmatched: 5. DNA of the CDR3: TGTGCCAGCAGCCAATGGCGCAGGGGGCACAATGAGCAGTTCTTC. Translating it yields CASSQWRRGHNEQFF.

The rearrangement uses TRBV5-4 and TRBJ2-6; D remains ambiguous. This CDR3 has 13 residues. Germline CDR1 and CDR2: SGHNT and YYREEE (reference sequence). Trimming pared 4 bases from V and 4 bases from J, leaving 6 bases between. As DNA, the CDR3 is TGTGCCAGCAGCCCATACGGGGCCAACGTCCTGACTTTC. The encoded protein is CASSPYGANVLTF.

The CDR3 DNA follows: TGTGCCAGTAGTTCGCGACCCGGGACACAGTATGGGAATGAGCAGTTCTTC. It codes for CASSSRPGTQYGNEQFF. The chain recombines TRBV19 with TRBJ2-1; D is perhaps TRBD1 (6 bases). The CDR3 sequence is 17 residues long. Germline CDR1 reads LNHDA; CDR2 reads SQIVND (reference sequence). With 5 bases removed from V and 7 bases from J, the gap between germline ends came to 24 bases.

The V and J genes are TRBV7-9 and TRBJ2-3; D possibly uses TRBD1 or TRBD2 (6 bases each). CDR1 and CDR2 (germline): SEHNR, FQNEAQ (reference sequence). V lost 5 bases to trimming and J lost 0 bases, with 12 bases between them. The CDR3 spans 15 residues. The CDR3 sequence is CASSPGGGSTDTQYF. The CDR3 DNA reads TGTGCCAGCAGCCCCGGGGGCGGGAGCACAGATACGCAGTATTTT.

Only one count was recorded for this clone. The genes are TRBV5-4 and TRBJ2-7; no clear D gene. V lost 5 bases, J lost 1 base, and 13 bases lay in between. The CDR3 sequence is 14 residues long. In germline, CDR1 is SGHNT, CDR2 YYREEE (reference sequence). The CDR3 spells CASSTAKGSYEQYF. In DNA, the CDR3 is TGTGCCAGCAGTACCGCTAAGGGTTCCTACGAGCAGTACTTC.

J is TRBJ2-1 and V is TRBV6-2 or TRBV6-3, with 7 bases that match TRBD2. There are 15 residues in the CDR3. V lost 2 bases, J lost 4 bases, and 5 bases stayed unmatched. Germline V CDR1 and CDR2: MNHEY, SVGEGT. For the CDR3, the DNA is TGTGCCAGCAGTTACACGGGAGGACCGTACAATGAGCAGTTCTTC. It codes for CASSYTGGPYNEQFF.

This chain connects TRBV6-2 or TRBV6-3 to TRBJ1-5; possible D gene TRBD1, 5 bases. The CDR3 has 17 amino acids. CDR1 and CDR2 (germline): MNHEY, SVGEGT. Between the trimmed V and J ends, which lost 2 bases and 0 bases, there was a span of 14 bases. The CDR3, as DNA: TGTGCCAGCAGTTACCCCACAGGTTCCTCTAGCAATCAGCCCCAGCATTTT. This translates into CASSYPTGSSSNQPQHF.

V usage is TRBV5-1 and J usage is TRBJ2-7, with TRBD2 matching 9 bases. V gave up 0 bases and J gave up 1 base; unmatched junction bases: 2. The CDR3 loop spans 15 amino acids. Per the germline V gene, CDR1 is SGHRS and CDR2 is YFSETQ. The CDR3 spells CASSLVAGVSYEQYF. In DNA form, the CDR3 reads TGCGCCAGCAGCTTGGTAGCGGGAGTTTCCTACGAGCAGTACTTC.

V gene TRBV7-2 combines with J gene TRBJ2-7; 9 bases align to TRBD2. Germline assignment: CDR1 SGHTA and CDR2 FQGNSA. CDR3 length: 15 amino acids. V lost 1 base to trimming and J lost 4 bases; unmatched junction nucleotides: 5. CDR3 nucleotides: TGTGCCAGCAGCTTAGTGTCTAGCGGGATTTACGAGCAGTACTTC. Amino acids: CASSLVSSGIYEQYF. Full variable domain (outside the CDR3, taken from reference TRBV7-2 and TRBJ2-7): GAGVSQSPSNKVTEKGKDVELRCDPISGHTALYWYRQSLGQGLEFLIYFQGNSAPDKSGLPSDRFSAERTGGSVSTLTIQRTQQEDSAVYLCASSLVSSGIYEQYFGPGTRLTVT.

This chain uses TRBV6-5 with TRBJ1-2, with 8 bases identical to TRBD1. Germline assignment: CDR1 MNHEY and CDR2 SVGAGI. The CDR3 is made up of 15 amino acids. The V segment lost 6 bases and the J segment 3 bases; nucleotides outside the gene matches: 9. The CDR3 DNA follows: TGTGCCAGCAGAAGGACAGGGTCGAACTACTATGGCTACACCTTC. Amino acid sequence: CASRRTGSNYYGYTF.

As for this clone: The same CDR3 also results from other DNA sequences found in this sample. The V and J genes are TRBV19 and TRBJ1-1; no clear D gene. Trimming took 3 bases from V and 2 from J, leaving 7 bases between them. Germline CDR1 and CDR2: LNHDA and SQIVND (reference sequence). This CDR3 is built from 13 residues. The CDR3: CASSIRENTEAFF. The CDR3 DNA follows: TGTGCCAGTAGTATCCGGGAAAACACTGAAGCTTTCTTT.

The rearrangement links TRBV5-1 to TRBJ1-1; TRBD1 might be the D (6 bases). The CDR3 spans 15 residues. The germline CDR1 and CDR2 sequences are SGHRS and YFSETQ. V was pared by 2 bases and J by 2 bases, with 13 bases between. CDR3 DNA sequence: TGCGCCAGCAGCTTCGAGACAGGATTAAACACTGAAGCTTTCTTT. Residues: CASSFETGLNTEAFF.

The chain has TRBV2 and TRBJ1-5; 8 positions agree with TRBD1. With V trimmed by 6 bases and J by 4 bases, 8 bases remained unmatched. The CDR3 is 15 residues long. Germline V CDR1 and CDR2: SNHLY, FYNNEI. Written as DNA, the CDR3 is TGTGCCAGCAGAGAAATCGACAGGGGTAATCAGCCCCAGCATTTT. It specifies CASREIDRGNQPQHF.

This chain links TRBV20-1 with TRBJ1-6, with 10 bases matching TRBD1. This CDR3 is 16 amino acids long. The germline V gene has CDR1 DFQATT and CDR2 SNEGSKA (reference sequence). V was pared by 3 bases and J by 7 bases, with 9 bases of the junction left unmatched. The CDR3 coding sequence is TGCAGTGCTAGTCAGACAGGGGGCGCAAAAAATTCACCCCTCCACTTT. The encoded protein is CSASQTGGAKNSPLHF.

The chain has TRBV19 and TRBJ2-6, with D perhaps assigned TRBD1 or TRBD2 (6 bases each). V was pared by 10 bases and J by 4 bases, with 17 bases between. This CDR3 contains 15 residues. Germline V gene sequence: CDR1 LNHDA, CDR2 SQIVND (reference sequence). CDR3 residues: CATLPGAGGANVLTF. CDR3 sequence (DNA): TGTGCCACCCTCCCGGGGGCGGGCGGGGCCAACGTCCTGACTTTC.

The genes are TRBV3-1 (or the pseudogene TRBV3-2) and TRBJ2-7; D remains unclear. With 10 bases removed from V and 3 bases from J, the gap between germline ends came to 13 bases. The germline V gene encodes CDR1 LGHDT and CDR2 YNNKEL (reference sequence). This CDR3 has 12 residues. The CDR3 protein is CAIVPEDYEQYF. In DNA form, the CDR3 reads TGTGCCATCGTGCCCGAGGACTACGAGCAGTACTTC.

This chain connects TRBV24-1 to TRBJ2-3; 9 nucleotides line up with TRBD1. In germline, CDR1 is KGHDR, CDR2 SFDVKD. This CDR3 is 15 amino acids long. Trimming took 1 base from V and 5 from J; bases not matched to a gene: 3. The CDR3 sequence: CATSDLQGAVDTQYF. CDR3 coding DNA: TGTGCCACCAGTGATTTACAGGGGGCGGTAGATACGCAGTATTTT.

Only one count was recorded for this clone. The sample holds other DNA sequences that translate to the same CDR3. This chain joins TRBV5-6 and TRBJ2-7, with D possibly matching TRBD1 (6 bases). The germline V and J ends were trimmed by 4 bases and 0 bases, with 11 bases remaining between them. This CDR3 has 14 amino acids. Germline V gene lookup returns CDR1 SGHDT and CDR2 YYEEEE. CDR3 nucleotides: TGTGCCAGCAGCCTAGACAGGAGCTCCTACGAGCAGTACTTC. Protein: CASSLDRSSYEQYF.

A single count supports this clone. The chain uses TRBV6-2 or TRBV6-3 and TRBJ2-3; D unclear. Trimming took off 7 bases at V and 0 bases at J, with 11 bases between the two ends. The CDR3 extends over 14 amino acids. Per germline, CDR1 MNHEY and CDR2 SVGEGT. The CDR3 here is CASTPPESTDTQYF. The CDR3 region has the DNA TGTGCCAGCACCCCCCCGGAGAGCACAGATACGCAGTATTTT.

V usage is TRBV19 and J usage is TRBJ2-2; 11 nucleotides match TRBD1. Germline values: CDR1 LNHDA, CDR2 SQIVND (reference sequence). The CDR3 is 15 residues long. The V and J ends lost 6 bases and 3 bases, in that order; junction bases with no gene match: 3. In DNA, the CDR3 is TGTGCCAGTAGGATGGGACAGGGGGACACCGGGGAGCTGTTTTTT. Its translation: CASRMGQGDTGELFF.